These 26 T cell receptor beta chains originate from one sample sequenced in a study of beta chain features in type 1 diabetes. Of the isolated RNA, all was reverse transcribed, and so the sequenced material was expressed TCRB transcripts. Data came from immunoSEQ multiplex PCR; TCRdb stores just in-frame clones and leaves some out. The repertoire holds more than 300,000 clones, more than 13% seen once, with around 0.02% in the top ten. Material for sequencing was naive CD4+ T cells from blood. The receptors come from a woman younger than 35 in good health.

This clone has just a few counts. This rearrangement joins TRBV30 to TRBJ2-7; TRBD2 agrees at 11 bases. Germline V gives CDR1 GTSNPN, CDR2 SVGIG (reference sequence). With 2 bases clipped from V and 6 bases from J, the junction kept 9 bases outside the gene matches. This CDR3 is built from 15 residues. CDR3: CAWSRVAGGLSEQYF. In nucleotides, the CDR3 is TGTGCCTGGAGTAGGGTAGCGGGAGGGTTGAGCGAGCAGTACTTC.

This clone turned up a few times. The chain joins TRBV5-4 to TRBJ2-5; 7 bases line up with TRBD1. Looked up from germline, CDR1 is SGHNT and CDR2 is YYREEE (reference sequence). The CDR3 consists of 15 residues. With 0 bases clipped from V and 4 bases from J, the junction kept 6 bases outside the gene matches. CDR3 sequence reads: CASSLDRGLGETQYF. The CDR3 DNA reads TGTGCCAGCAGCTTGGACAGGGGATTGGGAGAGACCCAGTACTTC.

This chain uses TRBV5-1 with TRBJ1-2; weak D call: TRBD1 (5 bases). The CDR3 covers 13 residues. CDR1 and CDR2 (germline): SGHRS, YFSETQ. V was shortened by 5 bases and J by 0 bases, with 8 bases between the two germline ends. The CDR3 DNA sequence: TGCGCCAGCAGGACAGAAGCTAACTATGGCTACACCTTC. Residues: CASRTEANYGYTF.

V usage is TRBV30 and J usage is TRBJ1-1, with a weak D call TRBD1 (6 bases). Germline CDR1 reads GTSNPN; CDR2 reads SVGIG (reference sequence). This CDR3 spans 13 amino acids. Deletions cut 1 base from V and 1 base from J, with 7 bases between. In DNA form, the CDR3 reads TGTGCCTGGAGTGAACAGGGGAACACTGAAGCTTTCTTT. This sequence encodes CAWSEQGNTEAFF.

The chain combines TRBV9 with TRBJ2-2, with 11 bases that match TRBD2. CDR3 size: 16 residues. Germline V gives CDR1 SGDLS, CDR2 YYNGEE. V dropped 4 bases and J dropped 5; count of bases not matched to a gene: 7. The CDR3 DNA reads TGTGCCAGCAGCACCCCGGGACTAGCGGTTACCGGGGAGCTGTTTTTT. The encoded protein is CASSTPGLAVTGELFF. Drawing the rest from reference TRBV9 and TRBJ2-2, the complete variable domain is DSGVTQTPKHLITATGQRVTLRCSPRSGDLSVYWYQQSLDQGLQFLIQYYNGEERAKGNILERFSAQQFPDLHSELNLSSLELGDSALYFCASSTPGLAVTGELFFGEGSRLTVL.

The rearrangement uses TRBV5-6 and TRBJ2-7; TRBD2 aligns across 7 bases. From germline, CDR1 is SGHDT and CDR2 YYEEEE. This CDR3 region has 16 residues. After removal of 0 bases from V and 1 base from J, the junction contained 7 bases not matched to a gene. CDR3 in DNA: TGTGCCAGCAGCTTGGTCGCTAGCGGAGGTTCCTACGAGCAGTACTTC. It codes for CASSLVASGGSYEQYF.

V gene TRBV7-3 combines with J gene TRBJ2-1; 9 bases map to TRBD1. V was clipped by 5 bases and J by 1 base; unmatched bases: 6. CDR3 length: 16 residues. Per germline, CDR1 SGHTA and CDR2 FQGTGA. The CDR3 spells CASSTQTGGSYNEQFF. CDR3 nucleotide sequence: TGTGCCAGCAGCACCCAGACAGGGGGGTCCTACAATGAGCAGTTCTTC. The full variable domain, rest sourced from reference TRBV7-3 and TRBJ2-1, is GAGVSQTPSNKVTEKGKYVELRCDPISGHTALYWYRQSLGQGPEFLIYFQGTGAADDSGLPNDRFFAVRPEGSVSTLKIQRTERGDSAVYLCASSTQTGGSYNEQFFGPGTRLTVL.

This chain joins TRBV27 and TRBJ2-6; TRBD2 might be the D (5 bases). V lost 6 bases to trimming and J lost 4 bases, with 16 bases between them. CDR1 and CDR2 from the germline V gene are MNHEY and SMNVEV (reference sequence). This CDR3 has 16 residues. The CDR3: CASRESWGVGANVLTF. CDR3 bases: TGTGCCAGCAGAGAAAGTTGGGGAGTCGGGGCCAACGTCCTGACTTTC.

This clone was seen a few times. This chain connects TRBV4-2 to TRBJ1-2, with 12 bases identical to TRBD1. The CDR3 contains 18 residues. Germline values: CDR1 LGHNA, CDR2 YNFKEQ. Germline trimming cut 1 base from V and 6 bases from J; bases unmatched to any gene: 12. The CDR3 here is CASSQGARDRGQSDGYTF. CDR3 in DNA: TGTGCCAGCAGCCAAGGGGCCCGGGACAGGGGGCAAAGCGATGGCTACACCTTC.

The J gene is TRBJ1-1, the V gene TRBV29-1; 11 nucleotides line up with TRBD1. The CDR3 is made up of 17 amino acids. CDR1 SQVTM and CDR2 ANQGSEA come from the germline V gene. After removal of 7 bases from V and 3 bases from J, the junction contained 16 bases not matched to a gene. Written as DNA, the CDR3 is TGCAGCGCCAGAACCCCGGGACAGGGGGTAAGGGACACTGAAGCTTTCTTT. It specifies CSARTPGQGVRDTEAFF.

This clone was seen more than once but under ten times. The CDR3 nucleotides read TGTGCCAGCAGTTTCGGGGTACCCTCCTACGAGCAGTACTTC. This translates into CASSFGVPSYEQYF. The rearrangement links TRBV28 to TRBJ2-7, with D maybe TRBD2 (5 bases). The CDR3 consists of 14 residues. Per germline, CDR1 MDHEN and CDR2 SYDVKM. The V and J ends lost 3 bases and 0 bases respectively, with 9 bases between them. Supplemented by reference TRBV28 and TRBJ2-7, the full variable domain reads DVKVTQSSRYLVKRTGEKVFLECVQDMDHENMFWYRQDPGLGLRLIYFSYDVKMKEKGDIPEGYSVSREKKERFSLILESASTNQTSMYLCASSFGVPSYEQYFGPGTRLTVT.

The CDR3 loop is CASSPLLAQYNEQFF. The CDR3 DNA is TGTGCCAGCAGTCCGCTGCTAGCTCAGTACAATGAGCAGTTCTTC. The genes are TRBV27 and TRBJ2-1; D is possibly TRBD2 (5 bases). V shed 5 bases and J shed 4 bases, with 15 bases lying between them. The V gene's germline CDR1 is MNHEY and CDR2 SMNVEV (reference sequence). CDR3 size: 15 residues.

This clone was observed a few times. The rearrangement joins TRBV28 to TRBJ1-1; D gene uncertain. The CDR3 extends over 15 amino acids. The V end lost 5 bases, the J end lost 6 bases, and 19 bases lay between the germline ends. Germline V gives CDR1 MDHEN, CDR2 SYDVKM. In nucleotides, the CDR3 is TGTGCCAGCAGTCAGACCGGCATGGGAGGCGCTGAAGCTTTCTTT. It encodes CASSQTGMGGAEAFF. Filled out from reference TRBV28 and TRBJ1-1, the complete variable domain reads DVKVTQSSRYLVKRTGEKVFLECVQDMDHENMFWYRQDPGLGLRLIYFSYDVKMKEKGDIPEGYSVSREKKERFSLILESASTNQTSMYLCASSQTGMGGAEAFFGQGTRLTVV.

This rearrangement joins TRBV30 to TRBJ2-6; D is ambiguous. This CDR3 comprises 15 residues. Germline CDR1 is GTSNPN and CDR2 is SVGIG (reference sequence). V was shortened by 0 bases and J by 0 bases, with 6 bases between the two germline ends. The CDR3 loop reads CAWSVQSSGANVLTF. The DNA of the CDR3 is TGTGCCTGGAGTGTACAGAGCTCTGGGGCCAACGTCCTGACTTTC.

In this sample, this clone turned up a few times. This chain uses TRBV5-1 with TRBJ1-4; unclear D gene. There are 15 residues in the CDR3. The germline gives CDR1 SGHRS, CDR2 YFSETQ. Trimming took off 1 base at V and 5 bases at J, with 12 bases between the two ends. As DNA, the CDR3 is TGCGCCAGCAGCTTGATCACAGCGGGAAATGAAAAACTGTTTTTT. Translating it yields CASSLITAGNEKLFF.

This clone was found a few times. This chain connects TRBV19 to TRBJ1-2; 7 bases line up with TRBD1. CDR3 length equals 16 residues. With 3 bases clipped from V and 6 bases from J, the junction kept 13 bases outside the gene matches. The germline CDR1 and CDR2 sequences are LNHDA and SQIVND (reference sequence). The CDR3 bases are TGTGCCAGTAGTATTACGGCGACAGGGCGAGAGGATGGCTACACCTTC. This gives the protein CASSITATGREDGYTF.

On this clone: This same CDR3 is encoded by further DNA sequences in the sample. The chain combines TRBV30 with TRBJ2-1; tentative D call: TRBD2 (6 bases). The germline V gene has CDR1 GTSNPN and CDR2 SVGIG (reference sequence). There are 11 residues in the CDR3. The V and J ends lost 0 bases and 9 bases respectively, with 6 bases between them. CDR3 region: CAWSVGGEQFF. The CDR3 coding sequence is TGTGCCTGGAGTGTGGGGGGTGAGCAGTTCTTC. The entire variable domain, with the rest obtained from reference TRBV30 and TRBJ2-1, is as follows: SQTIHQWPATLVQPVGSPLSLECTVEGTSNPNLYWYRQAAGRGLQLLFYSVGIGQISSEVPQNLSASRPQDRQFILSSKKLLLSDSGFYLCAWSVGGEQFFGPGTRLTVL.

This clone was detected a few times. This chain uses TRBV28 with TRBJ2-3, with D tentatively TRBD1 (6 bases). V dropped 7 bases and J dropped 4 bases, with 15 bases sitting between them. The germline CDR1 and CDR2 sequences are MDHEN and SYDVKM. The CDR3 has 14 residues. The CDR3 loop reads CASTTIRGSDTQYF. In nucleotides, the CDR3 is TGTGCCAGCACCACTATCAGGGGCTCAGATACGCAGTATTTT.

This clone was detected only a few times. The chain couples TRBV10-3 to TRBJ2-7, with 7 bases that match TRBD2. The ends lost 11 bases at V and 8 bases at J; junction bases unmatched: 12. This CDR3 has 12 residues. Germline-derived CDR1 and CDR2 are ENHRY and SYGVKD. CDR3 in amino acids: CAHGGSIAQQYF. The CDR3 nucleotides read TGTGCCCACGGGGGGTCCATCGCGCAGCAGTACTTC.

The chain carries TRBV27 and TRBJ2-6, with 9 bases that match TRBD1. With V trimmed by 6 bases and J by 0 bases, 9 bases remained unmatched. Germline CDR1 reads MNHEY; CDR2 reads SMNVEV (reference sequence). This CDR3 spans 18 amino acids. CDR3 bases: TGTGCCAGCAGGAAACAGGGGGCTTGGGGCTCTGGGGCCAACGTCCTGACTTTC. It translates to CASRKQGAWGSGANVLTF.

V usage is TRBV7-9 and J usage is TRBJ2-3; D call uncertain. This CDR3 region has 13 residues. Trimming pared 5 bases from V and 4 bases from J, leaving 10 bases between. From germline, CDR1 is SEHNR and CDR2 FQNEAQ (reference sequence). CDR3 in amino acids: CASSRHLSDTQYF. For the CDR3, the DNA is TGTGCCAGCAGCCGTCACTTATCAGATACGCAGTATTTT.

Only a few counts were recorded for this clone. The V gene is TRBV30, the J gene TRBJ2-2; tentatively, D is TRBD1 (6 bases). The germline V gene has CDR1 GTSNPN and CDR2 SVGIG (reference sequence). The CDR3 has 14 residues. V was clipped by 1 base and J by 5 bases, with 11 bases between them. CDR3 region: CAWSAQGRTGELFF. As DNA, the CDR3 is TGTGCCTGGAGTGCCCAGGGGAGAACCGGGGAGCTGTTTTTT.

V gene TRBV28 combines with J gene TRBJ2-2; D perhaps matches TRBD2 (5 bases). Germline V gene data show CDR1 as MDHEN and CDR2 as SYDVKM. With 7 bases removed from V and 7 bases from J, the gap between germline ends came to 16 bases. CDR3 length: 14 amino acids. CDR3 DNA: TGTGCCAGCAAGGGCGGGCAGTCCTTCGGGGAGCTGTTTTTT. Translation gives CASKGGQSFGELFF.

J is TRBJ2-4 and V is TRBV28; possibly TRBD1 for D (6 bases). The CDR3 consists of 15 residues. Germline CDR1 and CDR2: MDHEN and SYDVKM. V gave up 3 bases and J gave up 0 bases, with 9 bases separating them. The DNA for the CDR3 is TGTGCCAGCAGTTTGAAGGGGGTAGCCAAAAACATTCAGTACTTC. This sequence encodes CASSLKGVAKNIQYF.

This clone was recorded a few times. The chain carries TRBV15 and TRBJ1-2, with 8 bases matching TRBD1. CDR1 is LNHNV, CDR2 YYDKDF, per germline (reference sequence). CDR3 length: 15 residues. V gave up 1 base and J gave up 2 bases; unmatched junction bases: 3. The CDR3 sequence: CATSRGSGGNYGYTF. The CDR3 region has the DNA TGTGCCACCAGCAGAGGATCAGGGGGCAACTATGGCTACACCTTC.

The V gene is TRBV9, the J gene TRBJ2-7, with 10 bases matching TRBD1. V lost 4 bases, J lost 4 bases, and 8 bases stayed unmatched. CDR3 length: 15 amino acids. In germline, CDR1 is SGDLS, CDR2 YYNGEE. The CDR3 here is CASSNRQGATYEQYF. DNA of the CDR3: TGTGCCAGCAGCAACCGACAGGGGGCTACGTACGAGCAGTACTTC.